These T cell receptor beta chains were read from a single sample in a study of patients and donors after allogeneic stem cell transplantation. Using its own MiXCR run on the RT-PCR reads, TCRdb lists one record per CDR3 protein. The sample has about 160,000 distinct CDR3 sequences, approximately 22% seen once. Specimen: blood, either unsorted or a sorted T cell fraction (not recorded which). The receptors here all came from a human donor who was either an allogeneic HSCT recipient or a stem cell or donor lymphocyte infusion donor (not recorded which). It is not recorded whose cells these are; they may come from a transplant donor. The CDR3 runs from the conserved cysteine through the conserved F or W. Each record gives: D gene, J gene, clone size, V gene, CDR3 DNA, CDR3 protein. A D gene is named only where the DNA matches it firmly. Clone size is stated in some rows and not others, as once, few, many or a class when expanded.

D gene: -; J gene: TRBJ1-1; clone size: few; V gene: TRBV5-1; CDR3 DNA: TGCGCCAGCAGCCTCCTCGACACTGAAGCTTTCTTT; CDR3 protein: CASSLLDTEAFF
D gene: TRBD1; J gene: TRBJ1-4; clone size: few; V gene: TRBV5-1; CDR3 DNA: TGCGCCAGCAGCTTGGCGGGACAGGGGGGTTTGTGGGAAAAACTGTTTTTT; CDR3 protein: CASSLAGQGGLWEKLFF
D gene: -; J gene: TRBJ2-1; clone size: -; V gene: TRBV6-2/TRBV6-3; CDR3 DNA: TGTGCCAGCCAGGACAGCTATTACAATGAGCAGTTCTTC; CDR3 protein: CASQDSYYNEQFF
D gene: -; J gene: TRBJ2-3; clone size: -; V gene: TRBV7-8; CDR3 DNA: TGTGCCAGCAGCTTAGATCGTTACGGGGGTCGTATAGATACGCAGTATTTT; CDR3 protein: CASSLDRYGGRIDTQYF
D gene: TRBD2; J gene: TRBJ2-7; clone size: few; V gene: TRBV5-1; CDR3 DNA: TGCGCCAGCAGCCTGCGGGGGGCTTCCTCCTACGAGCAGTACTTC; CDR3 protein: CASSLRGASSYEQYF
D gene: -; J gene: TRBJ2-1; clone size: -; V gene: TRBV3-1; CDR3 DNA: TGTGCCAGCAGCCAAGTAGCGGTTGCCTACAATGAGCAGTTCTTC; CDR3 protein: CASSQVAVAYNEQFF
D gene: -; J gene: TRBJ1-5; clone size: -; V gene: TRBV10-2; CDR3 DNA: TGCGCCAGCAGTGAGGGTGGGGCAGGGATACAGCCCCAGCATTTT; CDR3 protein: CASSEGGAGIQPQHF
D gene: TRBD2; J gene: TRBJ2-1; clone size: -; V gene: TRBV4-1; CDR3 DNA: TGCGCCACGTGCTCCCCGGGACTATCTGAGCAGTTCTTC; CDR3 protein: CATCSPGLSEQFF
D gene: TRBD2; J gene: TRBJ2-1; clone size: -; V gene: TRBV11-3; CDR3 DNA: TGTGCCAGCAGCTTAGTGGCTAGCGGGAAGAACAATGAGCAGTTCTTC; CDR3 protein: CASSLVASGKNNEQFF
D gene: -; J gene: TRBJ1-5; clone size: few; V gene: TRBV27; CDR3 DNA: TGTGCCAGCAGTTTAGTGGCAGGTATCGATCAGCCCCAGCATTTT; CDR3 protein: CASSLVAGIDQPQHF
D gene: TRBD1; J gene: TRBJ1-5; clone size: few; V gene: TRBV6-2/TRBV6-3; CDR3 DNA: TGTGCCAGCAGTTACCGAGGACAGGGACGAGGTCAGCCCCAGCATTTT; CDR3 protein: CASSYRGQGRGQPQHF
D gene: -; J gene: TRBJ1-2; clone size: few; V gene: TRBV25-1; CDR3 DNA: TGTGCCAGCAGTGAGCCAGGGTGGTATGGCTACACCTTC; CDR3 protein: CASSEPGWYGYTF
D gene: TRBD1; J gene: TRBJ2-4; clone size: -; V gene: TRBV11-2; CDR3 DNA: TGTGCCAGCAGCTACAGGGGGGTACCCAAAAACATTCAGTACTTC; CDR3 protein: CASSYRGVPKNIQYF
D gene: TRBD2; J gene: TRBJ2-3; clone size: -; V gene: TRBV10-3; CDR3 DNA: TGTGCCATCAGTATAGCGGGGGGGCCTTCAGATACGCAGTATTTT; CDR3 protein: CAISIAGGPSDTQYF
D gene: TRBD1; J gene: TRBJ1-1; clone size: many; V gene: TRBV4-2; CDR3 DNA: TGTGCCAGCAGCTATCCTACGGGACAGGGGAGGACTGAAGCTTTCTTT; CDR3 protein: CASSYPTGQGRTEAFF
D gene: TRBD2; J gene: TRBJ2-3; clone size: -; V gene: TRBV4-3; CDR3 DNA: TGCGCCAGCAGCCAGCACCCGACTAGCGGGAGTTCGGATACGCAGTATTTT; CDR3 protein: CASSQHPTSGSSDTQYF
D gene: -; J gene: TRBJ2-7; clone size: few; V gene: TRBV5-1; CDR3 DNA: TGCGCCAGCAGCTGGAATGCTTTCTACGAGCAGTACTTC; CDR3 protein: CASSWNAFYEQYF
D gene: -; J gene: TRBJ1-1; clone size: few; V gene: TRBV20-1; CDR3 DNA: TGCAGTGCTTGGACCGCCGTGAACACTGAAGCTTTCTTT; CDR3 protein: CSAWTAVNTEAFF
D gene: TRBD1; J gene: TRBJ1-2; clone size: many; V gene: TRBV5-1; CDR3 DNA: TGCGCCAGCAGCCGATTCGCGTTACGACAGGGGGCGAACTATGGCTACACCTTC; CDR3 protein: CASSRFALRQGANYGYTF
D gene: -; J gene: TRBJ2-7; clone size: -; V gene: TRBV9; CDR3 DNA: TGTGCCAGCAGCGTACCCACAACCCTCTCCTACGAGCAGTACTTC; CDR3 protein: CASSVPTTLSYEQYF
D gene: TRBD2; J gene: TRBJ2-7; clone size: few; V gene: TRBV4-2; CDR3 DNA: TGTGCCAGCAGCCAGGCTAGCGGGAACCTCCTCGAGCAGTACTTC; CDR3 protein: CASSQASGNLLEQYF
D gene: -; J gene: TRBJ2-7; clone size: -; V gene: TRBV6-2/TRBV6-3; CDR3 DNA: TGTGCCAGCAGTGGCAGGAGCTCCTACGAGCAGTACTTC; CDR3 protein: CASSGRSSYEQYF
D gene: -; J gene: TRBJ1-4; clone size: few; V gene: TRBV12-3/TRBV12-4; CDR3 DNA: TGTGCCAGCAGCTCCCAGGGGACGACTAATGAAAAACTGTTTTTT; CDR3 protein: CASSSQGTTNEKLFF
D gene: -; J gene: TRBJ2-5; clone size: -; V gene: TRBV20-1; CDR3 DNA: TGCAGTGCTAGAGAGGGGAAAGAGACCCAGTACTTC; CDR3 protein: CSAREGKETQYF
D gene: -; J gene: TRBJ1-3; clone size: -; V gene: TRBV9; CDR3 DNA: TGTGCCAGCAGCGTACAGAACTCTGGAAACACCATATATTTT; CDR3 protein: CASSVQNSGNTIYF
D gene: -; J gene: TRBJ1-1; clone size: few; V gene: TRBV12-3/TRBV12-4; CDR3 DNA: TGTGCCAGCATTCCCCCTCAAGCTTTCTTT; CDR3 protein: CASIPPQAFF
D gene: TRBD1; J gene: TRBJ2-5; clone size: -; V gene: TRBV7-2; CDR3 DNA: TGTGCCAGCAGCAGAGGGACAGCAAACTCAGAGACCCAGTACTTC; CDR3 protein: CASSRGTANSETQYF
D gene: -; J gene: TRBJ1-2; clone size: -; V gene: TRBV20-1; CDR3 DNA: TGCAGTGCTAGAGAAGGGTTTTTCCACTATGGCTACACCTTC; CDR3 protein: CSAREGFFHYGYTF
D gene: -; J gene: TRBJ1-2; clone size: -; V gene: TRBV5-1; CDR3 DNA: TGCGCCAGCAGCTTCTCTCCCGTTGCTAACTATGGCTACACCTTC; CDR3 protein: CASSFSPVANYGYTF
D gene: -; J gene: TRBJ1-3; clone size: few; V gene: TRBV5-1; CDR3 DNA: TGCGCCAGCAGCTTGGGAGGCAGCGACTCTGGAAACACCATATATTTT; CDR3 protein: CASSLGGSDSGNTIYF
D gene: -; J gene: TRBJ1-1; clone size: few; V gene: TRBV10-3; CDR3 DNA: TGTGCCATCAGTGAGCTAGGGAACACTGAAGCTTTCTTT; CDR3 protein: CAISELGNTEAFF
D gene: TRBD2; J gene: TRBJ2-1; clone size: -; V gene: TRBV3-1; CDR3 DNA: TGTGCCAGCAGCCAAGGACTAGCGGGAGGGAGCTCCTACAATGAGCAGTTCTTC; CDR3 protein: CASSQGLAGGSSYNEQFF
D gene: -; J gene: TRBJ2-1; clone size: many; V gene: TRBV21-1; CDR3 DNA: TGTGCCACTCGCGGACAGGATAGCTACAATGAGCAGTTCTTC; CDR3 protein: CATRGQDSYNEQFF
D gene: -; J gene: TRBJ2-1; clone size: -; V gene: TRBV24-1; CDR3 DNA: TGTGCCACCAGTGATTTGCCCCTGGAAAATGAGCAGTTCTTC; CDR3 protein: CATSDLPLENEQFF
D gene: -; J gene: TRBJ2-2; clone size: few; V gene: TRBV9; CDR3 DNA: TGTGCCAGCAGCTTCCGGGACTCGAACACCGGGGAGCTGTTTTTT; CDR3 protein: CASSFRDSNTGELFF
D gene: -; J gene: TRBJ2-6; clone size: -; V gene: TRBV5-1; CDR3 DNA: TGCGCCAGCAGCTTGGCTGGGGCCAACGTCCTGACTTTC; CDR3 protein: CASSLAGANVLTF
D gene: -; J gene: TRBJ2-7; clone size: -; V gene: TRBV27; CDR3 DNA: TGTGCCAGCAGTTTATCAGTGGGGCAGGGAAGATCCTACGAGCAGTACTTC; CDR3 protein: CASSLSVGQGRSYEQYF
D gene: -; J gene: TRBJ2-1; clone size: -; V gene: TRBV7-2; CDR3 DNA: TGTGCCAGCAGCTTAGCATCTGAATACAATGAGCAGTTCTTC; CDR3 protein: CASSLASEYNEQFF
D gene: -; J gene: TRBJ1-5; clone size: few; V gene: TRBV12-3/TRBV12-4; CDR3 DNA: TGTGCCAGCACTCCCATGGGCAATCAGCCCCAGCATTTT; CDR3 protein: CASTPMGNQPQHF
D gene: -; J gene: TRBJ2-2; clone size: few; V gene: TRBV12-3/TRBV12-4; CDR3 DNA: TGTGCCAGCAGCCCTGAAGGGGAGCTGTTTTTT; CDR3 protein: CASSPEGELFF
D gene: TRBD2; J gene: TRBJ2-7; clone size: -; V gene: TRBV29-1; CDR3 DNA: TGCAGCGGAGCGGGGAGCGACGAGCAGTACTTC; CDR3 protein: CSGAGSDEQYF
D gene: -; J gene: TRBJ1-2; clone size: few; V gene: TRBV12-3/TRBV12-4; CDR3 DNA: TGTGCCAGCAGTTTTTCGGGCGCTGGCGGCTACACCTTC; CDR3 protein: CASSFSGAGGYTF
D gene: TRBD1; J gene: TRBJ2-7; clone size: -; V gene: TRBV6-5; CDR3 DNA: TGTGCCAGCAGTTCCCTGACAGGGGGCTCCTACGAGCAGTACTTC; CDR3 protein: CASSSLTGGSYEQYF
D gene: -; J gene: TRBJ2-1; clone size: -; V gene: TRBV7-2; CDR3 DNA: TGTGCCAGCAGCCCGTCCCACAATGAGCAGTTCTTC; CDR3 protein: CASSPSHNEQFF
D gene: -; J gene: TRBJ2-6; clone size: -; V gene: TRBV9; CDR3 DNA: TGTGCCAGCAGCGGCCGACTGGACTCTGGGGCCAACGTCCTGACTTTC; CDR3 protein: CASSGRLDSGANVLTF
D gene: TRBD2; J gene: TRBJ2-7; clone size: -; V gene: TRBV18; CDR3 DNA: TGTGCCAGCTCAGAACTCGGGACTAGCGGCTACGAGCAGTACTTC; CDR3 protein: CASSELGTSGYEQYF
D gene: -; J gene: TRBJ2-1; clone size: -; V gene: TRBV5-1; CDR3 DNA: TGCGCCAGCAGCTTGGCCGAGCGTTCCAGCTCCTACAATGAGCAGTTCTTC; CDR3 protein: CASSLAERSSSYNEQFF
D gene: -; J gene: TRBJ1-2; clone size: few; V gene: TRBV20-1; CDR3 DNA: TGCAGTGCCCCCCGGTGGCAGGGTGATGGCTACACCTTC; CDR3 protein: CSAPRWQGDGYTF
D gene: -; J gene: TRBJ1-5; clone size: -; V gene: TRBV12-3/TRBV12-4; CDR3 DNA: TGTGCCAGCAGTGAGAGAATTGGCAATCAGCCCCAGCATTTT; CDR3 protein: CASSERIGNQPQHF
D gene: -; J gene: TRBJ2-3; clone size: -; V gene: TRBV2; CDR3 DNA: TGTGCCAGCTTGCGACTATACCTCAACACAGATACGCAGTATTTT; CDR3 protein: CASLRLYLNTDTQYF
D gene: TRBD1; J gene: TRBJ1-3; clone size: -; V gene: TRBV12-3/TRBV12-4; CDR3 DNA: TGTGCCAGCAGTTTAGCTGGAGACAGGGTGGGAAACACCATATATTTT; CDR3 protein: CASSLAGDRVGNTIYF
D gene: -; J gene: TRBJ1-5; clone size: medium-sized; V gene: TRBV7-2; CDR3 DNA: TGTGCCAGCAGCTTAGCAGGGCCCCTTAGCAATCAGCCCCAGCATTTT; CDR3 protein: CASSLAGPLSNQPQHF
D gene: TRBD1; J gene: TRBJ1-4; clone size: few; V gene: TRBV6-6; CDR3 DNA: TGTGCCAGCACCGACAGGGGAGAAGAGGAAAAACTGTTTTTT; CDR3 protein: CASTDRGEEEKLFF
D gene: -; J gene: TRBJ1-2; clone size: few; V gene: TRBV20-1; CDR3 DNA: TGCAGTGCTAGCCGGGTTAACTATGGCTACACCTTC; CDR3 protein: CSASRVNYGYTF
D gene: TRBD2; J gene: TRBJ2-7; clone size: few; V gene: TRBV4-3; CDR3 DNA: TGCGCCAGCAGCCAAGGTGGCGCTAGCGGGAGGAACGAGCAGTACTTC; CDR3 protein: CASSQGGASGRNEQYF